This T cell receptor (beta chain) appears in the sequencing data of a study of Graves' ophthalmopathy and Graves' hyperthyroidism. Study-level findings and limits: Thyroid clonotypes that were expanded above 0.001 frequency mostly also appeared in blood.

The CDR3 spans 12 residues. The ends lost 6 bases at V and 1 base at J; junction bases unmatched: 2. The germline gives CDR1 SQVTM, CDR2 ANQGSEA. Many counts were recorded for this clonotype. The antigen remains undetermined. For repertoire sequencing, the TCR beta CDR3 regions were amplified from RNA transcripts. The workflow started with a first-round RT-PCR run with HTBI primers and then moved on to a second-round multiplex PCR. Using its own MiXCR run on the multiplex PCR reads, TCRdb lists one record per CDR3 protein. The profile shows around 600,000 distinct CDR3 sequences, about two fifths of them singletons.

V gene TRBV29-1 combines with J gene TRBJ1-1, with 7 bases that match TRBD1. The sequenced sample consisted of peripheral blood. The receptor's source is an adult man with Graves' ophthalmopathy. The CDR3 DNA sequence: TGCAGCGTATGGGACAGGAACACTGAAGCTTTCTTT. Its translation is CSVWDRNTEAFF.